This TCR beta chain comes out of a study of CD8 T cells in ankylosing spondylitis. Study results and limitations: Significant enrichment of disease-linked clones was reportedly seen in matched ankylosing spondylitis synovial fluid.

This clonotype came up many times. Its cognate antigen is unknown. With 3 bases removed from V and 2 bases from J, the gap between germline ends came to 11 bases. CDR3 length: 13 amino acids. The germline V gene encodes CDR1 DFQATT and CDR2 SNEGSKA (reference sequence). One entry per CDR3 protein results from TCRdb running MiXCR on the 5' RACE reads. There are about 39,000 distinct CDR3 sequences in the sample; 3% occur only once, and under 3.5% lies in the top ten. Material for sequencing was blood, either unsorted or a sorted T cell fraction (not recorded which). This clonotype was obtained from a male donor with ankylosing spondylitis or in good health (not recorded which). V usage is TRBV20-1 and J usage is TRBJ2-7; D is uncertain. Here the CDR3 reads CSASEDWAYEQYV. In DNA, the CDR3 is TGCAGTGCTAGCGAAGACTGGGCCTACGAGCAGTACGTC.